These T cell receptor beta chains were read from a single sample in a study of regulatory T cells in long-lasting Graves disease. TCRdb re-called the multiplex PCR reads with MiXCR, one entry per CDR3 protein. The repertoire has about 530,000 distinct CDR3 sequences, roughly a sixth of them found once; the top ten carry more than 20%. This same sample was also part of a study on T cells in Graves' hyperthyroidism and ophthalmopathy.

Sequences were derived from peripheral blood mononuclear cells (PBMCs), sampled at new diagnosis, from a patient treated with antithyroid drugs. These receptors were obtained from a woman aged 40 to 65 with Graves disease. Each CDR3 is given with its conserved first and last residue. The D gene is left open where the match is weak. A clone size is listed for some rows: how often the clone was seen (once, few, many), or a class if it is expanded.

V gene	J gene	clone size	D gene	CDR3 DNA	CDR3 protein
TRBV19	TRBJ1-3	.	.	TGTGCCAGTAGCTCCACAGGGTGGGGCGGAAACACCATATATTTT	CASSSTGWGGNTIYF
TRBV18	TRBJ1-6	.	.	TGTGCCAGCTCACCAGGAGGGGTGGATAATTCACCCCTCCACTTT	CASSPGGVDNSPLHF
TRBV7-2	TRBJ1-2	.	.	TGTGCCAGCAGCTACGGCGGGGGGTCCTACACTTATGGCTACACCTTC	CASSYGGGSYTYGYTF
TRBV11-2	TRBJ2-1	many	TRBD2	TGTGCCAGCAGACACGGGACTAGCGGGGGGATCTACAATGAGCAGTTCTTC	CASRHGTSGGIYNEQFF
TRBV19	TRBJ2-2	few	.	TGTGCCAGTAGCCCCTCAGTAGCCGAAGGACCCGGGGAGCTGTTTTTT	CASSPSVAEGPGELFF
TRBV6-2/TRBV6-3	TRBJ1-5	many	TRBD1	TGTGCCAGCAGTACGACAGGGTTGGGGCAGCCCCAGCATTTT	CASSTTGLGQPQHF
TRBV7-6	TRBJ1-6	.	.	TGTGCCAGCAGCTTCGACAGAGTCCCTAATTCACCCCTCCACTTT	CASSFDRVPNSPLHF
TRBV5-8	TRBJ1-2	few	.	TGTGCCAGCAGCCCGCCCGGACGCACCTCTTATGGCTACACCTTC	CASSPPGRTSYGYTF
TRBV19	TRBJ2-7	few	.	TGTGCCAGTAGTCCCCGGACCACCCTCTCCATCGAGCAGTACTTC	CASSPRTTLSIEQYF
TRBV28	TRBJ1-2	.	TRBD1	TGTGCCAGCAGTTCCCCCTTAGGGGACAGGGGAGTCCCTAACTATGGCTACACCTTC	CASSSPLGDRGVPNYGYTF
TRBV24-1	TRBJ2-1	many	.	TGTGCCACCAGTGATACCACTCGGGGACACCTCTCCTACAATGAGCAGTTCTTC	CATSDTTRGHLSYNEQFF
TRBV2	TRBJ2-5	many	TRBD1	TGTGCCAGCGGGGGCTCGGGACAGCAAGAGACCCAGTACTTC	CASGGSGQQETQYF
TRBV19	TRBJ1-2	few	.	TGTGCCACTACGACGGTGAAGATACCCTATGGCTACACCTTC	CATTTVKIPYGYTF
TRBV19	TRBJ2-5	many	.	TGTGCCAGTAGTCAAGGGCGGGAAGAGACCCAGTACTTC	CASSQGREETQYF
TRBV5-4	TRBJ1-2	.	TRBD1	TGTGCCAGCAGCCTACTCTTTTTGGACAGGGAATCGGGTAACTATGGCTACACCTTC	CASSLLFLDRESGNYGYTF
TRBV20-1	TRBJ2-5	many	.	TGCAGTGCTAGTGGGCTCCTCCTGGGGACCCAAGAGACCCAGTACTTC	CSASGLLLGTQETQYF